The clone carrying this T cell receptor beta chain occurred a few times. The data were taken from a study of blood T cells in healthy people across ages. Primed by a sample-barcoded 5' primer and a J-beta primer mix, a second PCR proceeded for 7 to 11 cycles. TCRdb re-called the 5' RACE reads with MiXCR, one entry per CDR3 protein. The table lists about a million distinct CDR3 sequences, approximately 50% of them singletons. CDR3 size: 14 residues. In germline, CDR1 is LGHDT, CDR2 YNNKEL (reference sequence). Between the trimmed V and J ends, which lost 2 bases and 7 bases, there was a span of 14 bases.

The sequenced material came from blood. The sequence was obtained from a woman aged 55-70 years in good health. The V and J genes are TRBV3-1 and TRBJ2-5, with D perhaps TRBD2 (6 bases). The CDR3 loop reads CASSQQPGDGTQYF. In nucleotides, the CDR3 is TGTGCCAGCAGCCAACAACCGGGGGACGGGACCCAGTACTTC.